This T cell receptor (beta chain) stems from a study of cytomegalovirus exposure and HLA in healthy donors (TCRdb year 2017). The study in broad terms: According to an earlier analysis of a few hundred of the donors, about 190 million T cells yielded 120 million or so unique TCR beta sequences and 276 Gb of sequence data. The study was designed to test whether signatures of past pathogen exposure could be identified by cataloging public T cell receptors. To predict cytomegalovirus infection status, the study brought together high-throughput TCR immunosequencing, statistical association of individual TCRs with disease status, and machine learning. Donor age, sex, ethnicity and CMV serostatus were collected together with the repertoire data. The number of typed donors differed by locus: roughly 629-640 for A, B, C, DRB1 and DQB1; 522 for DQA1; 606 for DPA1; and some 450 for DPB1. Genome-wide SNP genotypes for about 55% of the roughly 670 donors were used in a later genetic analysis, which treated that subset as a discovery cohort. Every repertoire in the discovery cohort had been generated on one and the same sequencing platform. HLA typing included class I and class II loci at four-digit resolution. The T cell repertoires of 700 or so subjects were profiled by immunosequencing and related to cytomegalovirus serostatus. In the later analysis, no new phenotypic data were used to find candidate immune exposures; instead, reliance was placed on TCR beta sequences and their occurrence across donors. Among some 410 genotyped donors of the cohort, an average of approximately 200,000 unique TCR beta nucleotide sequences was sequenced per donor, of which 15% to 20% were non-productive. Roughly 320 gigabases of sequencing data and approximately 91 million unique TCR sequences made up an early release that covered several hundred HLA-typed donors. An earlier analysis of roughly 600 of the donors used high-throughput TCR beta sequencing to judge whether each TCR beta V gene segment behaved as functional or pseudogenic. The genetic ancestry cluster associated with self-reported Caucasian donors included roughly four fifths of the approximately 400 genotyped donors. Because of strong linkage in the cohort, a few DR-DQ haplotypes were treated as single units for association and clustering. In addition to the first cohort of roughly 700 subjects, a separate validation cohort of over 90 different subjects was used. A later analysis re-examined previously published TCR beta repertoires from just over 650 donors and added high-resolution HLA genotyping to investigate patterns of TCR occurrence.

The library came from the immunoSEQ multiplex PCR assay. For the multiplex PCR, a mixture combining 60 forward primers for TCR Vbeta segments and 13 reverse primers for TCR Jbeta segments was used. The CDR3 region of rearranged TCR beta genes was amplified from genomic DNA with a multiplex PCR assay. The amplified TCR beta libraries were sequenced on the Illumina HiSeq System as 87-base-pair reads. Turning to the authors' computational methods: A later analysis counted about 80 million unique TCR beta chains across the 600 to 850 repertoires, and some 11 million of these chains were shared by at least two donors. A nearest-neighbor algorithm error-corrected the raw reads and collapsed the reads into unique sequences, merging closely related sequences to remove PCR and sequencing errors. To assign V, D and J gene segments, CDR3 sequences were aligned to IMGT reference sequences. For a sequence to be retained, at least a six-nucleotide match to both a V gene segment and a J gene segment was required. Rearrangements were classified as productive when the CDR3 lacked stop codons and remained in frame with V and J, and all other rearrangements were classified as non-productive. Following IMGT convention, CDR3 was defined as the stretch from the second conserved V-encoded cysteine to the conserved J-encoded phenylalanine. Sequences without an unambiguous match to a single V gene segment were excluded from the earlier analysis of almost 600 of the donors. An earlier analysis of a few hundred of the donors called V segments functional above 56.7% productive rearrangements and segregating when the between-donor standard deviation exceeded 5%. A statistical classification framework was built to diagnose cytomegalovirus status from the catalog of TCR beta chain sequences. A later analysis assigned V and J genes by comparing TCR nucleotide sequences with IMGT/GENE-DB human TR gene sequences. The TCRdist pipeline was used in a later analysis to assign CDR3 sequences and most-parsimonious VDJ recombination scenarios. In a later analysis, each TCR beta chain was defined by its CDR3 amino acid sequence together with its V-gene family, and reads lacking a unique V-gene family were excluded. As a way to deal with suspected cross-contamination and a sequencing artifact, a later analysis dropped 450 to 700 nucleotide sequences that were highly shared and had low generation probability. A later analysis calculated a clonal expansion index for each public chain from normalized within-repertoire ranks of inferred template counts. Generation probabilities in a later analysis came from a VDJ recombination model fitted to out-of-frame rearrangements, and those results were checked against IGoR. In a later analysis, hypergeometric tests were used to score TCR-TCR, TCR-HLA and TCR-CMV co-occurrence, with a repertoire-size bias correction applied to TCR pairs. In a later analysis, false discovery rates were estimated by permuting HLA or CMV assignments 20 times. In a later analysis, co-occurring TCRs were grouped using DBSCAN, with TCRdist sequence similarity added in when clustering inside HLA-allele-positive subsets. Co-occurrence clustering excluded repertoires with fewer than 30,000 or more than 120,000 public chains, plus five with anomalous nucleotide sharing. As stored in TCRdb, this immuneACCESS dataset retains in-frame rearrangements with V and J assigned. A fraction of the clones does not appear; measured against another copy, unresolved V genes explain less than half of the discrepancy, and the remainder lacks a known reason. V, J and clone size derive from that table, while D and trimming were established from the DNA sequence. Present in this sample are roughly 200,000 clones, 75% to 90% of which were seen just once. The ten largest clonotypes hold 1.3% of the sample.

The cohort comprised 710 or so healthy bone marrow donors. At the time of sampling, every cohort member was nominally healthy, though immune exposures that went unrecorded were likely present. The donor was CMV seronegative and belonged to the group of over 300 seronegative cohort members. Each donor provided a peripheral blood sample, and peripheral blood mononuclear cells were used for TCR beta sequencing. The Qiagen DNeasy Blood Extraction Kit was used to extract genomic DNA from the blood cell samples. Inclusive of the bounding cysteine and phenylalanine, the CDR3 is 14 residues long. Only the CDR3 part of the read is kept: 42 bases, read in frame from the first base. The CDR1 and CDR2 encoded by the germline V gene are KGHSH and LQKENI. Trimming at the junction amounts to 3 bases on V and 0 bases on J, and the germline ends lie 6 bases apart. Study-level results and caveats: According to the authors, the approach could potentially be generalized to other disease states and immunological phenotypes. V-gene and J-gene trimming of TCR beta chains was associated with a missense DCLRE1C variant in a later genetic analysis, and the association was replicated in an independent cohort. According to a later analysis, parvovirus B19, influenza, CMV and Epstein-Barr virus appeared linked to several top co-occurrence clusters. Broadly in line with IMGT annotations, most TCR beta V segments showed up in productive rearrangements about 87% or about 30% of the time in an earlier analysis of several hundred of the donors. When HLA alleles, especially DR and DQ, strongly co-occurred, TCR associations were difficult to assign to individual alleles. Compared with the approximately 720-donor mean, donors in an Asian-associated ancestry cluster had fewer N-insertions in productive TCRs, according to a later genetic analysis. Specific HLA alleles were associated with over 15,000 TCR beta sequences at a false discovery rate of 0.05 in a later analysis. The 87-base-pair reads could not distinguish some IMGT-functional V segments, including TRBV6-2 and TRBV6-3, so those segments were excluded. In a later analysis, HLA-associated TCR beta chains were found to be more clonally expanded and to have lower generation probabilities than equally common non-associated chains. Linkage disequilibrium might explain the correlated functional status among segregating V segments, but an unknown experimental factor could not be ruled out. HLA typing was unavailable for some donors at each locus, so association tests used only the typed subset. The cohort was sequenced for TCR beta chains only, and without alpha or paired-chain data the features that could be detected were limited. A cluster of highly shared sequence variants was judged likely to represent a technical artifact of the sequencing pipeline. Sequencing depth was assumed to be roughly uniform across donors in the presence/absence analyses, though that assumption may not hold. Three of the identified cytomegalovirus-associated TCR beta chains were confirmed in vitro to be specific for cytomegalovirus antigens. In the study, approximately 160 TCR beta chains were listed as associated with cytomegalovirus. Over 15 rarely observed V segments, including chromosome 9 orphons, were excluded from the earlier analysis of some 590 of the donors because counts were too low. While some public TCRs were present in many individuals, most TCR sequences turned up only very rarely across donors. In a later analysis, the rate of TCR association differed among HLA loci, with DRB1 alleles having the most associated TCRs and HLA-C alleles having the fewest. In both the original and validation cohorts, the classifier was reported to diagnose cytomegalovirus status with high specificity and sensitivity. Most CMV-associated TCR beta chains appeared to be HLA-restricted in a later analysis, and the HLA associations seemed to be driven largely by CMV exposure. A further reported finding was that TCR beta sequences accurately predicted the HLA-A and HLA-B alleles for most subjects in the first cohort. The only immune exposure information available for the cohort was CMV serostatus.

As for this clone: It has no known antigen specificity. One base away there is no much larger clone; base qualities are not given.

The chain is assembled from TRBV18 and TRBJ2-1; confidence is insufficient to name the D gene. This TCR came from a man aged 25-45 years in good health and CMV-seronegative. Material for sequencing was PBMCs. The DNA is TGTGCCAGCTCACCGCCCAGCTCCTACAATGAGCAGTTCTTC. This encodes CASSPPSSYNEQFF. The variable domain in full, with residues beyond the CDR3 obtained from the reference TRBV18 and TRBJ2-1 genes, is NAGVMQNPRHLVRRRGQEARLRCSPMKGHSHVYWYRQLPEEGLKFMVYLQKENIIDESGMPKERFSAEFPKEGPSILRIQQVVRGDSAAYFCASSPPSSYNEQFFGPGTRLTVL.